The entry below describes one T cell receptor beta chain. Antigen unknown. This sample was taken from a study of cytomegalovirus exposure and HLA in healthy donors. Study-level points and caveats: The study reported that TCR beta sequences accurately predicted HLA-A and HLA-B alleles in most subjects.

PCR involved 60 Vbeta and 13 Jbeta primers. Method: immunoSEQ multiplex PCR; TCRdb's copy keeps in-frame clones and lacks some. Among approximately 200,000 clones listed, roughly 75% were seen once. Germline-derived CDR1 and CDR2 are SGHTA and FQGNSA. CDR3 length: 17 residues. V lost 0 bases and J lost 2; bases outside the gene matches: 2. Input material: PBMCs. This chain uses TRBV7-2 with TRBJ2-1; 12 bases fit TRBD2. This receptor was obtained from a man younger than 45 in good health and CMV-seropositive. CDR3 DNA sequence: TGTGCCAGCAGCTTAGCGTGGACTAGCGGGGCCTACAATGAGCAGTTCTTC. Translating gives CASSLAWTSGAYNEQFF. The full variable domain, with the rest looked up from reference TRBV7-2 and TRBJ2-1, is GAGVSQSPSNKVTEKGKDVELRCDPISGHTALYWYRQSLGQGLEFLIYFQGNSAPDKSGLPSDRFSAERTGGSVSTLTIQRTQQEDSAVYLCASSLAWTSGAYNEQFFGPGTRLTVL.